This record looks at one T cell receptor beta chain sequence and its context. The antigen is undetermined. These data come from a study of cytomegalovirus exposure and HLA in healthy donors. The PCR ran on 60 Vbeta and 13 Jbeta primers. Assay used: immunoSEQ multiplex PCR; TCRdb lists only in-frame clones, some missing. The sample shows 130,000 to 150,000 clones, roughly 80% of them seen only once. Findings and limits, study-wide: V- and J-gene trimming in TCR beta was tied to a missense DCLRE1C variant by an analysis performed later. A classifier reportedly called cytomegalovirus status with high sensitivity and specificity.

CDR3 size: 15 residues. The germline V gene encodes CDR1 SGHRS and CDR2 YFSETQ. The V end was cut by 4 bases, the J end by 0 bases, with 11 bases between. Material for sequencing was PBMCs. This chain links TRBV5-1 with TRBJ2-1; weak D call: TRBD2 (7 bases). This receptor was taken from a woman aged 30 to 39 in good health and CMV-seronegative. CDR3 bases: TGCGCCAGCAGCCCCGGGGGGCCCTCCTACAATGAGCAGTTCTTC. This encodes CASSPGGPSYNEQFF.